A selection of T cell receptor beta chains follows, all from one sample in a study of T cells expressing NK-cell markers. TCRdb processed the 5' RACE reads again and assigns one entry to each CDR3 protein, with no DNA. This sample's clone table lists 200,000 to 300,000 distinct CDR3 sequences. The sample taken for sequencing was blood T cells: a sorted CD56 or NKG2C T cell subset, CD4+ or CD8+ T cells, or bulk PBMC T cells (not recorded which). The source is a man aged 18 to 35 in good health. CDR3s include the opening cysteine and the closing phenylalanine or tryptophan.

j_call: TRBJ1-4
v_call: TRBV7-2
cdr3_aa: CASSLVWDGYEKLFF

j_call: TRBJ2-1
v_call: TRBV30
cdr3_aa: CAWSTGGLGVLDEQFF

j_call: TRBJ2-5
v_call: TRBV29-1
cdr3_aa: CSGLSLGRGETQYF

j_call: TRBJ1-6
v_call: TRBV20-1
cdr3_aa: CSAGDTGSPLHF

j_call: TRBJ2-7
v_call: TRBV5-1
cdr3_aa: CASSWTTTSGEQYF

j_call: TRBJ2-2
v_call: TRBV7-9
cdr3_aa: CASSPPHGAAGELFF

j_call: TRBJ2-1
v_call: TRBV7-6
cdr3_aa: CASSLGSGPQYNEQFF

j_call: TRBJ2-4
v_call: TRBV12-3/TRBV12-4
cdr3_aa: CASSYSWDIQYF

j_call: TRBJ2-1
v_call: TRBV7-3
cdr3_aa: CASSSRQGKGYNEQFF

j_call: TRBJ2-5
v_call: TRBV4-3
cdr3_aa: CASSQDWGQGVGRQETQYF

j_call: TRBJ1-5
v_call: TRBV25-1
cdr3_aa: CASSGGQGDQPQHF

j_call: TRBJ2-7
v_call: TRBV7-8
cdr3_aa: CASSLGDRRYEQYF

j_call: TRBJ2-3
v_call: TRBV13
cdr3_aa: CASSLPIQGAGEQYF

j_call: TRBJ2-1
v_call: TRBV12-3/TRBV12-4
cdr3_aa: CASRPPDNEQFF

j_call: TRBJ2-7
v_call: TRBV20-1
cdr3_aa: CSATIDAHTYEQYF

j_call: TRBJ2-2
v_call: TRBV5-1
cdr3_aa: CASRISEWKNTGELFF

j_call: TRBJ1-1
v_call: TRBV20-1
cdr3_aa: CSARDRAAEAFF

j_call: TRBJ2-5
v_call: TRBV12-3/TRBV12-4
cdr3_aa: CASRLSGSETQYF

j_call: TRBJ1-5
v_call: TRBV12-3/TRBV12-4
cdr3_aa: CASSELQGAGNQPQHF

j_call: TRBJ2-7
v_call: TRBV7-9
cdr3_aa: CASSLALLQASEQYF

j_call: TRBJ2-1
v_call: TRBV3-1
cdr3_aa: CASSRQLNEQFF

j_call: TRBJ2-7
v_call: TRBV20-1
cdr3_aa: CSARGTSGSSAYEQYF

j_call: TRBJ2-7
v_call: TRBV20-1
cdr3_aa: CSATSSGTSYEQYF

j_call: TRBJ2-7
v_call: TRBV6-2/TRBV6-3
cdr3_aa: CASSYSWESGSYEQYF

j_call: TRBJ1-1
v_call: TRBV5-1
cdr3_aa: CASSYTAMNTEAFF

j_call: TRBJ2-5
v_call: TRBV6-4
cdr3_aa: CASRLTRNQETQYF

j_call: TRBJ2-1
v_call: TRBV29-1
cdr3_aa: CSARLAGGLSYNEQFF

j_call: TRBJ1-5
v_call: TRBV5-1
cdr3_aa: CASSLAWGRYQPQHF

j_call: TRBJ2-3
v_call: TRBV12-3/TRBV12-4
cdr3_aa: CASSPLGTGTDTQYF

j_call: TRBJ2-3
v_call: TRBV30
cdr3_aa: CAWSVKGTDTQYF

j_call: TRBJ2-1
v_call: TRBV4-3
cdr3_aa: CASSKGQDHNEQFF

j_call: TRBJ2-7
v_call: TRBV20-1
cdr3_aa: CSASELREQYF

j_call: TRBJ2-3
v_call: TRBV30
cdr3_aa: CAWSATEGLDTQYF

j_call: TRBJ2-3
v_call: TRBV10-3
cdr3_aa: CATKPGQGALGGTDTQYF

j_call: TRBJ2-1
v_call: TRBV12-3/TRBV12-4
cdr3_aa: CASSNRGSYNEQFF

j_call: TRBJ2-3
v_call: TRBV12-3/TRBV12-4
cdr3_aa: CASSSWTRGGDTQYF

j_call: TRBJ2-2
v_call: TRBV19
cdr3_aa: CASKQNTGELFF

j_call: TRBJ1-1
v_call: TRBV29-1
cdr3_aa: CSVLHSRTEAFF

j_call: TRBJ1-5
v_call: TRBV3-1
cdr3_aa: CASSQAGFNQPQHF

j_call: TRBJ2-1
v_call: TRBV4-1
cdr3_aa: CAAASGLSYEQFF

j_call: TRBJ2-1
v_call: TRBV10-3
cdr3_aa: CAISSGDSGSYNEQFF

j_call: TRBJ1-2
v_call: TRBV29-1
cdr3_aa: CSVEGGSSNYGYTF

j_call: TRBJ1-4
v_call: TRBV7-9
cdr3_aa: CASSGTGGVGEKLFF

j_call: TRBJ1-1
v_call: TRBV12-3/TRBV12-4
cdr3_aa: CASSSHTGMNTEAFF

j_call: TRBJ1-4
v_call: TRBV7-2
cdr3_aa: CASSGRTGRSEKLFF

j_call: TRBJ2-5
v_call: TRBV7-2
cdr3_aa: CAKTRRQPDQETQYF

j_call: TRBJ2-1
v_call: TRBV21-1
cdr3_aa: CASSKIPREAVYNEQFF

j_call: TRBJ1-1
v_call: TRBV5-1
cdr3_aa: CASRPGHQDTEAFF

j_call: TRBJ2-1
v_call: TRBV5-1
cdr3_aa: CASSPDYLGHEQFF

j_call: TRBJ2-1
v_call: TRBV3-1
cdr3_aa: CASSPLGYEQFF

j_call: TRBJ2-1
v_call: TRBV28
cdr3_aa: CASSFGGTSVHEQFF

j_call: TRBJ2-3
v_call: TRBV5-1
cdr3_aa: CASSLGIAIGTDTQYF

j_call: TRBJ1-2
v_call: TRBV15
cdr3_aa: CATGRAAEEGYTF